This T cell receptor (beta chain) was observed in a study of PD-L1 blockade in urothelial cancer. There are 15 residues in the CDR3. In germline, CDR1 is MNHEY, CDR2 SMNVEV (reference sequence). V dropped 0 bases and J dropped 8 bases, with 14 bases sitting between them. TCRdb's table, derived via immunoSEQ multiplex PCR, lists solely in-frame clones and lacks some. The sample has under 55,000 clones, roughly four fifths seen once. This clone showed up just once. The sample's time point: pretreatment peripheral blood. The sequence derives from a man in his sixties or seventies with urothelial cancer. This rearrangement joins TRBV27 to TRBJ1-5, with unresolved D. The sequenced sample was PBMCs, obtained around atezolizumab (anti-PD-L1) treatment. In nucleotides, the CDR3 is TGTGCCAGCAGTTTATCAGCGGGTTTGGGTGAGCCCCAGCATTTT. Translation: CASSLSAGLGEPQHF.